This T cell receptor (beta chain) originates from a study of a mutant IDH1 vaccine in newly diagnosed glioma. Study-level background: Vaccination followed radiotherapy alone by 4-6 weeks, or accompanied temozolomide cycles.

The ends were cut back, 1 base at V and 5 bases at J, with 16 bases in the middle. CDR3 length: 16 residues. Per the germline V gene, CDR1 is SEHNR and CDR2 is FQNEAQ (reference sequence). A remark on this clone: Its antigen is not identified.

Stated time point: week 5, during vaccination. With topical imiquimod, each dose of the vaccine consisted of 300 ug of mutant IDH1 20-mer peptide. Findings and limits, study-wide: Immune responses induced by vaccination arose in about 93% of the patients. Seemingly, pseudoprogression had no relation to changes in the top peripheral T cell clonotypes.

Method: immunoSEQ multiplex PCR; TCRdb's copy keeps in-frame clones and lacks some. The data show 70,000 to 100,000 clones, with 90% to 95% seen just once and under 0.7% held by the top ten. The material was PBMCs, obtained from a glioma patient whose treatment included an IDH1 peptide vaccine. The sequence derives from a woman aged 45-65 years with glioma. The chain links TRBV7-9 to TRBJ2-3, with D perhaps TRBD2 (6 bases). DNA of the CDR3: TGTGCCAGCAGCTTAGGGGGGGAACCTGAGGGAGATACGCAGTATTTT. Amino acid sequence: CASSLGGEPEGDTQYF.